This TCR beta chain was captured by sequencing in a study of CD8 T cells in ankylosing spondylitis. Germline CDR1 LGHDT, CDR2 YNNKEL (reference sequence). V was cut by 4 bases and J by 8 bases, with 12 bases left in between. There are 13 residues in the CDR3. This clonotype was picked up many times. TCRdb fed the 5' RACE reads into MiXCR, producing one record per CDR3 protein. The sample records some 70,000 distinct CDR3 sequences, about 5.7% being singletons. The origin of this receptor is a male donor with ankylosing spondylitis or in good health (not recorded which). The sequenced sample consisted of blood, either unsorted or a sorted T cell fraction (not recorded which). The V gene is TRBV3-1, the J gene TRBJ2-4; D is possibly TRBD1 (5 bases). CDR3 DNA sequence: TGTGCCAGCAGCCCCACAGGAGTGGACATTCAGTACTTC. This translates into CASSPTGVDIQYF.